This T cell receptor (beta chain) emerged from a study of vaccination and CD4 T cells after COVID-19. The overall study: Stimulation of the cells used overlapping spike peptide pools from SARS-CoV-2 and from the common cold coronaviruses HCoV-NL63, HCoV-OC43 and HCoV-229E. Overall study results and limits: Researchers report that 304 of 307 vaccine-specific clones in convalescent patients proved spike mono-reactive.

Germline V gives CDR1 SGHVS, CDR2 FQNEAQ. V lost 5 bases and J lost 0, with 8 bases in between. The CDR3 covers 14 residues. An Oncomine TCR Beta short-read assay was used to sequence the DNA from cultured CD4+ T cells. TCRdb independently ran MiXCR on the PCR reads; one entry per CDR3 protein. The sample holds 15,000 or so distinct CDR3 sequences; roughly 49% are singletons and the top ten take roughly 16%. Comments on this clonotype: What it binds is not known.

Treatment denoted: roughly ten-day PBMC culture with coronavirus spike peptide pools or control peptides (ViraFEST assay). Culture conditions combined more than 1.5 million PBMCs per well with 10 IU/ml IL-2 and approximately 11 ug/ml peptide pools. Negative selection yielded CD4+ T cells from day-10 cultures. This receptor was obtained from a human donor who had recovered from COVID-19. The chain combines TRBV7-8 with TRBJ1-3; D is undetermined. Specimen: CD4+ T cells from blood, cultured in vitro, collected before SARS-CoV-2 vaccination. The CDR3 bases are TGTGCCAGCAGCCGGCGGGGCTCTGGAAACACCATATATTTT. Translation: CASSRRGSGNTIYF.